The T cell receptor beta chain under discussion was sequenced for a study of blood T cell repertoires in COVID-19. The CDR3 has 14 amino acids. V was trimmed by 1 base and J by 4 bases, leaving 8 bases between them. CDR1 is LNHNV and CDR2 is YYDKDF in the germline V gene (reference sequence). Per the original methods: Reference gene primer amplification gave estimated nucleated cell counts. Profiled with immunoSEQ multiplex PCR; TCRdb holds only in-frame clones, not every one. V, J and clone size derive from that table, while D and trimming were established from the DNA sequence. The sample lists around 300,000 clones, roughly 88% occurring once.

The chain employs TRBV15 and TRBJ1-5, with a tentative D call TRBD1 (6 bases). Sequenced sample: PBMCs or T cells enriched from blood (not recorded which). The receptor was isolated from a man under 40 who had recovered from COVID-19. The CDR3 spells CATSRGTANQPQHF. The CDR3 nucleotides are TGTGCCACCAGCAGAGGGACAGCTAATCAGCCCCAGCATTTT.